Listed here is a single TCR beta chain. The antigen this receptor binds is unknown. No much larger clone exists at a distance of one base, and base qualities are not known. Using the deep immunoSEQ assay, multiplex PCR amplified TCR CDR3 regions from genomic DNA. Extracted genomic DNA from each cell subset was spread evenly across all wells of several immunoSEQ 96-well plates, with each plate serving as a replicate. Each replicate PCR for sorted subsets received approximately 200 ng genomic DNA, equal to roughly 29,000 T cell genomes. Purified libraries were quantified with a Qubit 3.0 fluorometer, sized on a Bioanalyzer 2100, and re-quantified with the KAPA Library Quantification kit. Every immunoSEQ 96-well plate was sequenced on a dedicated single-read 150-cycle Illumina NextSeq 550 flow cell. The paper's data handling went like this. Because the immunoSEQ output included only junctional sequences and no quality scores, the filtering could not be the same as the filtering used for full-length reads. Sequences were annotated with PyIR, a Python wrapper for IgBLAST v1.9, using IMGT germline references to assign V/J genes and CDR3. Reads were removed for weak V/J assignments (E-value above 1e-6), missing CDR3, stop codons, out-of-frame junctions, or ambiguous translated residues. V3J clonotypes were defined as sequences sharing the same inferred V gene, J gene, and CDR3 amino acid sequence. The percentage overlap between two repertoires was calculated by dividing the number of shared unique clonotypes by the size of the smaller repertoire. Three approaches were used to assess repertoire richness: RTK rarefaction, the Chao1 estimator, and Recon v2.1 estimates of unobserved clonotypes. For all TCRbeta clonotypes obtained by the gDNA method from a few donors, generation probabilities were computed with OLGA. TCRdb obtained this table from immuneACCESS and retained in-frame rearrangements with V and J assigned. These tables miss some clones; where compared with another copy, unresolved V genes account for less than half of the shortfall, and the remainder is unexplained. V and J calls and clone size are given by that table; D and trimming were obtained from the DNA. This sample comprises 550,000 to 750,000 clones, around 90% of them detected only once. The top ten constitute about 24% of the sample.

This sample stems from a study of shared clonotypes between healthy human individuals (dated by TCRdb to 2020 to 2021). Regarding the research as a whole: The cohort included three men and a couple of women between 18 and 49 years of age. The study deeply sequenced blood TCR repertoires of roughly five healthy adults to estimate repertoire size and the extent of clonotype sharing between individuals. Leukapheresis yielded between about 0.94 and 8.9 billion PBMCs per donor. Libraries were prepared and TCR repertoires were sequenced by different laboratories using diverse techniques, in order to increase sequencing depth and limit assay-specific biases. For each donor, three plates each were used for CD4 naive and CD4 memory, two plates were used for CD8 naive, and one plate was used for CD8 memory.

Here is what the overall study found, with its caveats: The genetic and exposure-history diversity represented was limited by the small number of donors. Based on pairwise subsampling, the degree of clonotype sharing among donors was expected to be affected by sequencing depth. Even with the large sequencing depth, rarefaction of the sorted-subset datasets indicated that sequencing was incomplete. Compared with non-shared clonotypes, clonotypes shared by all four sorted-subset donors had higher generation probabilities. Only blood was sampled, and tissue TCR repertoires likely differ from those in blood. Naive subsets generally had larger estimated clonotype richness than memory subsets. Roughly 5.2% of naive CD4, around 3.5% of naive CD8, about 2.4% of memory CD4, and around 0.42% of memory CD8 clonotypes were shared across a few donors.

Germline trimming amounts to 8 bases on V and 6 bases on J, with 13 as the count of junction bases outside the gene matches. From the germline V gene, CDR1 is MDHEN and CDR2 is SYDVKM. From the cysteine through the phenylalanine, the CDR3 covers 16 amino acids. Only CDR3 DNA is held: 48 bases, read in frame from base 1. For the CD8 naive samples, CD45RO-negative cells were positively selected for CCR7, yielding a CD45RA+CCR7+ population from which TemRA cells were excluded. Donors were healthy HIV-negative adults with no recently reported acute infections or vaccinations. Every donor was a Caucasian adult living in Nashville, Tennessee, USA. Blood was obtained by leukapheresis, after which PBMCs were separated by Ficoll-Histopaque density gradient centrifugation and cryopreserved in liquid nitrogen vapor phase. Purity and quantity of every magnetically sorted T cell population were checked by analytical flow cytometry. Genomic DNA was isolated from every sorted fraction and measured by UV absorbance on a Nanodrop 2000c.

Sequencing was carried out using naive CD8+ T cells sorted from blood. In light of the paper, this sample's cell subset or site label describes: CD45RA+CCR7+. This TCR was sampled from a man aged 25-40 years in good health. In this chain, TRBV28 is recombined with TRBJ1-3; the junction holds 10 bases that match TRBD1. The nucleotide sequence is TGTGCCAGCGGACCGGGACAGGGGTTTGGGGCAAACACCATATATTTT. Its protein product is CASGPGQGFGANTIYF.